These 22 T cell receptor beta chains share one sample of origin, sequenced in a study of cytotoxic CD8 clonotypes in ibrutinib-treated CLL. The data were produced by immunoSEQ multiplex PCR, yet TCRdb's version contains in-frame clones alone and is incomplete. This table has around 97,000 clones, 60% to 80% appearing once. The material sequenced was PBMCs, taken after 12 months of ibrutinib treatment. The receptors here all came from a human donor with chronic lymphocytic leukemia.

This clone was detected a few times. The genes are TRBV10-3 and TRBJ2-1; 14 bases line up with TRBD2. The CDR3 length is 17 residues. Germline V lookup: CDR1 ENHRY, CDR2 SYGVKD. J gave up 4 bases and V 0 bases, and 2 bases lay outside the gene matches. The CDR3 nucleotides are TGTGCCATCAGTGAGTCGTGGACTAGCGGGGGGTACAATGAGCAGTTCTTC. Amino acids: CAISESWTSGGYNEQFF.

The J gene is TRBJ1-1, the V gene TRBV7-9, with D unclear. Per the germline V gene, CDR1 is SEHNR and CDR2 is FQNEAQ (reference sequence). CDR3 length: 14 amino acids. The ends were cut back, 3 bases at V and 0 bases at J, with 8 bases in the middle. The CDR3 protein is CASSLSTVNTEAFF. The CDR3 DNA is TGTGCCAGCAGCTTGTCGACTGTGAACACTGAAGCTTTCTTT.

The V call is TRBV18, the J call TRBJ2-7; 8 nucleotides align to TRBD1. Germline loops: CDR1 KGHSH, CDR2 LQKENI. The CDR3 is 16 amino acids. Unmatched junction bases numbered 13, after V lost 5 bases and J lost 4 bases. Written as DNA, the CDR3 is TGTGCCAGCTCATTGAACCTCCAGGGGGCGAGATACGAGCAGTACTTC. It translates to CASSLNLQGARYEQYF.

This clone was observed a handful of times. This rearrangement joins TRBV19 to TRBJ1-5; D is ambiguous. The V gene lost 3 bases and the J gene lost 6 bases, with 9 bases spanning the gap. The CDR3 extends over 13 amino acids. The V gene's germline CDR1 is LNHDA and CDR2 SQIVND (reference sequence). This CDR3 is CASSMGGSQPQHF. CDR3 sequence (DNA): TGTGCCAGTAGTATGGGTGGCAGTCAGCCCCAGCATTTT.

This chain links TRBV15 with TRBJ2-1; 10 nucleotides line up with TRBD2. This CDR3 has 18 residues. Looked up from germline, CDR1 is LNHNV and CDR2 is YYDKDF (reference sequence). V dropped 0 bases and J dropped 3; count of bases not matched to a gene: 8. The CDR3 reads CATSRDPPSGGLYNEQFF. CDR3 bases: TGTGCCACCAGCAGAGATCCCCCTAGCGGGGGCCTCTACAATGAGCAGTTCTTC.

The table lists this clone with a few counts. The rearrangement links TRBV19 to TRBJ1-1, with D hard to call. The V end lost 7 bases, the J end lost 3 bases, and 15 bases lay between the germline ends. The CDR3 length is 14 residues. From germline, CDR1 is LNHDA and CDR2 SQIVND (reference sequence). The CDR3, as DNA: TGTGCCAGTAAGTTCGGAGCCCTGGACACTGAAGCTTTCTTT. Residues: CASKFGALDTEAFF.

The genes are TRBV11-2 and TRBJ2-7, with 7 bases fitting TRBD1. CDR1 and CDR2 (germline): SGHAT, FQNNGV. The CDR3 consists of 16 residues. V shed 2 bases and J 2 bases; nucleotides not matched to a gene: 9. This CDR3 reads CASSLRQGDRAYEQYF. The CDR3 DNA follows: TGTGCCAGCAGCTTAAGGCAGGGGGATCGCGCCTACGAGCAGTACTTC.

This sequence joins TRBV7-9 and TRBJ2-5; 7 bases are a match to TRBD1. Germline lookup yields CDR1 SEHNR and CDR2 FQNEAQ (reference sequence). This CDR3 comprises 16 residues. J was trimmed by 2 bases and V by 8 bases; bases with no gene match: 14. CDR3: CASAPQKPTGQETQYF. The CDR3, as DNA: TGTGCCAGCGCCCCACAAAAACCGACAGGGCAAGAGACCCAGTACTTC. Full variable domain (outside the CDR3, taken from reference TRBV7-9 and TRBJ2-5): DTGVSQNPRHKITKRGQNVTFRCDPISEHNRLYWYRQTLGQGPEFLTYFQNEAQLEKSRLLSDRFSAERPKGSFSTLEIQRTEQGDSAMYLCASAPQKPTGQETQYFGPGTRLLVL.

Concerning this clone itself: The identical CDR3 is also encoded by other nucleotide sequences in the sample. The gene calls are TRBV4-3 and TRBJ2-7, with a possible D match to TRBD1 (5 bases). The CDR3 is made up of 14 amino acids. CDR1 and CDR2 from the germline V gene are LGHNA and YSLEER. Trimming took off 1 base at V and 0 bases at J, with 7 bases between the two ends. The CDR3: CASSQGGSSYEQYF. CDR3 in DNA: TGCGCCAGCAGCCAAGGGGGCAGCTCCTACGAGCAGTACTTC.

The CDR3 DNA follows: TGTGCCAGCAGGGAGAACACGGTCAATGAGCAGTTCTTC. As protein: CASRENTVNEQFF. The V and J genes are TRBV7-2 and TRBJ2-1; D is unclear. The germline V and J ends were trimmed by 6 bases and 6 bases, with 12 bases remaining between them. Per germline, CDR1 SGHTA and CDR2 FQGNSA. CDR3 length: 13 amino acids. Variable domain in full (rest from reference TRBV7-2 and TRBJ2-1): GAGVSQSPSNKVTEKGKDVELRCDPISGHTALYWYRQSLGQGLEFLIYFQGNSAPDKSGLPSDRFSAERTGGSVSTLTIQRTQQEDSAVYLCASRENTVNEQFFGPGTRLTVL.

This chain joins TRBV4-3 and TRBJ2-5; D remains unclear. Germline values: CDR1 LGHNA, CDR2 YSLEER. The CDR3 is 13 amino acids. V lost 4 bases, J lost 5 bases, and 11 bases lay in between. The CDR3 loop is CASSPRNWETQYF. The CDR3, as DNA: TGCGCCAGCAGCCCCAGGAACTGGGAGACCCAGTACTTC.

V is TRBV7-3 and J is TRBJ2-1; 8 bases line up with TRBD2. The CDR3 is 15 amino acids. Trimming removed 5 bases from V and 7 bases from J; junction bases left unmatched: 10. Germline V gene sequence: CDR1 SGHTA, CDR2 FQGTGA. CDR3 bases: TGTGCCAGCAGCCTCGTAGCGGGATGGAGGAATGAGCAGTTCTTC. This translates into CASSLVAGWRNEQFF.

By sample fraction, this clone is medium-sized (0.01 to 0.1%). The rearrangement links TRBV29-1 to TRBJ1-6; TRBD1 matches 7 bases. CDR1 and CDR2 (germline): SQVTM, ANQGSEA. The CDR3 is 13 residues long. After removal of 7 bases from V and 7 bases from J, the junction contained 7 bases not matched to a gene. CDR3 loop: CSAQTGNNSPLHF. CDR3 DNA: TGCAGCGCCCAGACAGGGAACAATTCACCCCTCCACTTT.

CDR3 DNA sequence: TGTGCCAGCACCCAGGACGGATCAGCTAACTATGGCTACACCTTC. Encoded protein: CASTQDGSANYGYTF. The gene calls are TRBV6-5 and TRBJ1-2; D not certain. The CDR3 covers 15 residues. Germline CDR1 MNHEY, CDR2 SVGAGI. V was clipped by 7 bases and J by 0 bases, with 15 bases between them.

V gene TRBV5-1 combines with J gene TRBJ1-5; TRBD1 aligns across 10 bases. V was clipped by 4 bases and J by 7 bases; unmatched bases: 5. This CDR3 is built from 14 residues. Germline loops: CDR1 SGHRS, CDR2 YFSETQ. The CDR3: CASSPGTGAQPQHF. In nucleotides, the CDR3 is TGCGCCAGCAGCCCCGGGACAGGGGCCCAGCCCCAGCATTTT.

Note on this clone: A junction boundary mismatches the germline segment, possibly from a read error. The CDR3 DNA reads TGTGCCAGTAGTTCTGCCATCAGGACCAGCACAGGGAAATTTTCCTTC. Its protein product is CASSSAIRTSTGKFSF. The rearrangement joins TRBV19 to TRBJ2-7, with D maybe TRBD1 (6 bases). The germline gives CDR1 LNHDA, CDR2 SQIVND (reference sequence). CDR3 length: 16 residues.

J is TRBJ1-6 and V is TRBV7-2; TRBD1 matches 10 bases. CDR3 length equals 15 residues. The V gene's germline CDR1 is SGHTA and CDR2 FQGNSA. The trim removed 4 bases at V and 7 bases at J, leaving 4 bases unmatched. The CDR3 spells CASSSRQGANSPLHF. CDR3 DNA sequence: TGTGCCAGCAGCTCGCGACAGGGGGCGAATTCACCCCTCCACTTT.

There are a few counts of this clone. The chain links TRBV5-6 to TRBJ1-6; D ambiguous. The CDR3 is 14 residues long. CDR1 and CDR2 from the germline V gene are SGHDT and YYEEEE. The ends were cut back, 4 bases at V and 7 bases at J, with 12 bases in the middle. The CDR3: CASSGKTTNSPLHF. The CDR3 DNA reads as TGTGCCAGCAGCGGGAAAACCACGAATTCACCCCTCCACTTT.

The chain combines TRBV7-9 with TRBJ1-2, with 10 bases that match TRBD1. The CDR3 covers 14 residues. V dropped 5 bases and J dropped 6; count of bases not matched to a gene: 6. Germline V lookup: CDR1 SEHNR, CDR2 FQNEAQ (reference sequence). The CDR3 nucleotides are TGTGCCAGCAGCACCAGGACAGGGGGGAATGGCTACACCTTC. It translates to CASSTRTGGNGYTF.

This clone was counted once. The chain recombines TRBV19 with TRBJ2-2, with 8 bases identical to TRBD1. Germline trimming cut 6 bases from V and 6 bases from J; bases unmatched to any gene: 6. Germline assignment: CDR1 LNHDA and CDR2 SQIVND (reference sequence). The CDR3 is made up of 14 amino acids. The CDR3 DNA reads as TGTGCCAGTAGCGACAGGGGTCTATCCGGGGAGCTGTTTTTT. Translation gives CASSDRGLSGELFF.

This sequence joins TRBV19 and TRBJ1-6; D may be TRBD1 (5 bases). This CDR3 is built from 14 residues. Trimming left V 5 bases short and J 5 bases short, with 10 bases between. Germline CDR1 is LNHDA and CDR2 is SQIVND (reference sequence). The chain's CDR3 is CASSGGRDNSPLHF. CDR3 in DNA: TGTGCCAGTAGTGGGGGACGGGATAATTCACCCCTCCACTTT.

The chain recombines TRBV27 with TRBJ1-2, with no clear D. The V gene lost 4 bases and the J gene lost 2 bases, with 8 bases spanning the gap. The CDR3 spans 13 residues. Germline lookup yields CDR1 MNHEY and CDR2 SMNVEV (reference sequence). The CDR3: CASSYKGNYGYTF. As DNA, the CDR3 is TGTGCCAGCAGTTATAAGGGAAACTATGGCTACACCTTC.